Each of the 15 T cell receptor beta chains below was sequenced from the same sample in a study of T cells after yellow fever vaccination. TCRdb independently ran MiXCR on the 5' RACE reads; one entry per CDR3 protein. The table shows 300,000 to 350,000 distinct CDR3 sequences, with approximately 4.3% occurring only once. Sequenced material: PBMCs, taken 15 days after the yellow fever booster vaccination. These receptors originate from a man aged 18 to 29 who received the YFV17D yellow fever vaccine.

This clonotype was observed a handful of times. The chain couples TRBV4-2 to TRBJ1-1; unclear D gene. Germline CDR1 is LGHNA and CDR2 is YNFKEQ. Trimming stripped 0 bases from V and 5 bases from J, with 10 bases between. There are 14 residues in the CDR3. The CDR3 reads CASSQDLVGTEAFF. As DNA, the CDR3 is TGTGCCAGCAGCCAAGATTTAGTAGGGACTGAAGCTTTCTTT.

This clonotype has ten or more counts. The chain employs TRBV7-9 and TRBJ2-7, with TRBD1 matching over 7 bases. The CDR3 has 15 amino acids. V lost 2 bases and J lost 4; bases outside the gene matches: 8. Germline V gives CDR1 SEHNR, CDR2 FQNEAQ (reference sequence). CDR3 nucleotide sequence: TGTGCCAGCAGCTTAAAACACGGGACAGATTACGAGCAGTACGTC. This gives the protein CASSLKHGTDYEQYV.

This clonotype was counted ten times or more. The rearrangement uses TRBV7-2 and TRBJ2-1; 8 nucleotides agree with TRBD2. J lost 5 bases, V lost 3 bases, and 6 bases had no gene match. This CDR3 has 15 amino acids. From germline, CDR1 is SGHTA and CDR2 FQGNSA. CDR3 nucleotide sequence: TGTGCCAGCAGCTTTCAAGCGGGGGTAAACAATGAGCAGTTCTTC. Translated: CASSFQAGVNNEQFF.

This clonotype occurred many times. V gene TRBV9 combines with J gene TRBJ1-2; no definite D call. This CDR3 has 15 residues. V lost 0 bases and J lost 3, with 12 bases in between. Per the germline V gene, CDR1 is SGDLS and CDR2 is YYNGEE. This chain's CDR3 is CASSVDGEPDYGYTF. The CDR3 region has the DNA TGTGCCAGCAGCGTAGACGGGGAACCAGACTATGGCTACACCTTC. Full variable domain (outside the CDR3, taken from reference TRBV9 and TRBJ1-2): DSGVTQTPKHLITATGQRVTLRCSPRSGDLSVYWYQQSLDQGLQFLIQYYNGEERAKGNILERFSAQQFPDLHSELNLSSLELGDSALYFCASSVDGEPDYGYTFGSGTRLTVV.

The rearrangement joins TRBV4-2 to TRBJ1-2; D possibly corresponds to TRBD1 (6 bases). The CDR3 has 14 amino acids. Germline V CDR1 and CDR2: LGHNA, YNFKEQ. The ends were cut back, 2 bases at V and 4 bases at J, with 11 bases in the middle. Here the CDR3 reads CASSQSQGFYGYTF. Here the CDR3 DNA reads TGTGCCAGCAGCCAATCTCAGGGGTTCTATGGCTACACCTTC.

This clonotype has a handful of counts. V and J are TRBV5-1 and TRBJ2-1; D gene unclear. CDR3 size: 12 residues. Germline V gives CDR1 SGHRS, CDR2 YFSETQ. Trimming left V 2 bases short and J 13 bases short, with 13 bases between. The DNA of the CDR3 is TGCGCCAGCAGCTTCCGGGCCGCCATACAGTTCTTC. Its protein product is CASSFRAAIQFF. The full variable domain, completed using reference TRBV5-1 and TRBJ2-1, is KAGVTQTPRYLIKTRGQQVTLSCSPISGHRSVSWYQQTPGQGLQFLFEYFSETQRNKGNFPGRFSGRQFSNSRSEMNVSTLELGDSALYLCASSFRAAIQFFGPGTRLTVL.

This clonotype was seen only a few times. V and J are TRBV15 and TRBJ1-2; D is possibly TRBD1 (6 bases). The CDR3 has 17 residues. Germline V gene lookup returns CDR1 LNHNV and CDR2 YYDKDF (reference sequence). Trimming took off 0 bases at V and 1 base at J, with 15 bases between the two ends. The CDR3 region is CATSRDRAGAHNYGYTF. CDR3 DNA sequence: TGTGCCACCAGCAGAGATCGAGCAGGGGCCCATAACTATGGCTACACCTTC.

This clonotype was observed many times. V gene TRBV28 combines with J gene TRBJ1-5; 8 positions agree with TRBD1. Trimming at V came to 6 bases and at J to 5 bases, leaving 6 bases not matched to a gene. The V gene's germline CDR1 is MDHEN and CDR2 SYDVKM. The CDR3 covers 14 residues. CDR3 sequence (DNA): TGTGCCAGCAGCAGACAGGGGAGTTATCAGCCCCAGCATTTT. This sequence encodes CASSRQGSYQPQHF.

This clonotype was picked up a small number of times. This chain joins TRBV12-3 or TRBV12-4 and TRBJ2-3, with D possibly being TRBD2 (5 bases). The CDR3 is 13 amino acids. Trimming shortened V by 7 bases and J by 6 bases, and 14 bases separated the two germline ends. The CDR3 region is CASKRGTGDTQYF. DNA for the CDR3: TGTGCCAGCAAACGGGGTACGGGGGATACGCAGTATTTT.

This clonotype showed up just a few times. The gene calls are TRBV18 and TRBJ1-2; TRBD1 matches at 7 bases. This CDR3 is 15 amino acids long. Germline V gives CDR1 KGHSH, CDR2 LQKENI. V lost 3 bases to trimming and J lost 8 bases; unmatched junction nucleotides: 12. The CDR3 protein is CASSPLTITGVGYTF. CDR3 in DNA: TGTGCCAGCTCACCCCTAACCATAACAGGGGTCGGCTACACCTTC.

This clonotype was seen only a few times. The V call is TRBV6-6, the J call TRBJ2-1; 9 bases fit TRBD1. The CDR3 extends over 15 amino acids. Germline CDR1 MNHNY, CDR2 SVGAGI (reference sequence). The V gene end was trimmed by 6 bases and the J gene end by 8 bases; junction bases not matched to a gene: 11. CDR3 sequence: CASRSPGQGMDEQFF. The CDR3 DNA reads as TGTGCCAGCAGATCCCCGGGACAGGGTATGGATGAGCAGTTCTTC.

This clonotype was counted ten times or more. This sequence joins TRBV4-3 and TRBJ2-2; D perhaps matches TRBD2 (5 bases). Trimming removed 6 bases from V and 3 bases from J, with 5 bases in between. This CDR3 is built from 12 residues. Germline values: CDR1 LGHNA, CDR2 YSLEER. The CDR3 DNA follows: TGCGCCAGCAGGGACTACACCGGGGAGCTGTTTTTT. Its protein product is CASRDYTGELFF.

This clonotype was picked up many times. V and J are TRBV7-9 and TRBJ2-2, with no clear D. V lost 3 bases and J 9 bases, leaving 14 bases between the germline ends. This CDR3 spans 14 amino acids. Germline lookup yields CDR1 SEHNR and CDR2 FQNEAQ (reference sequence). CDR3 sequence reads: CASSFQAAGRELFF. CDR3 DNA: TGTGCCAGCAGCTTCCAGGCGGCAGGCCGGGAGCTGTTTTTT.

The chain's CDR3 is CASSSMTPSTDTQYF. CDR3 DNA: TGTGCCAGCAGCTCCATGACTCCTAGCACAGATACGCAGTATTTT. This chain uses TRBV7-9 with TRBJ2-3; no definite D call. This CDR3 has 15 amino acids. Germline CDR1 SEHNR, CDR2 FQNEAQ (reference sequence). V was trimmed by 4 bases and J by 0 bases, leaving 11 bases between them. The full variable domain, in which reference TRBV7-9 and TRBJ2-3 provide the parts outside the CDR3, is DTGVSQNPRHKITKRGQNVTFRCDPISEHNRLYWYRQTLGQGPEFLTYFQNEAQLEKSRLLSDRFSAERPKGSFSTLEIQRTEQGDSAMYLCASSSMTPSTDTQYFGPGTRLTVL.

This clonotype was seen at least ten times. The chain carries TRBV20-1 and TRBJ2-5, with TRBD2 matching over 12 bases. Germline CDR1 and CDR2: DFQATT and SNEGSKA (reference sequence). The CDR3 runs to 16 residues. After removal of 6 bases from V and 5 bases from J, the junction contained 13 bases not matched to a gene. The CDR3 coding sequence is TGCAGTGCCTCACCCTCGACTAGCGGGGGATCGGAGACCCAGTACTTC. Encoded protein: CSASPSTSGGSETQYF.